Each of the 29 T cell receptor beta chains below was sequenced from the same sample in a study of somatic mutations in cytotoxic T cells in rheumatoid arthritis. The method was immunoSEQ multiplex PCR; TCRdb's version includes in-frame clones alone and lacks a portion of them. Among some 16,000 clones, less than 90% were seen once, and the ten largest hold around 10%. Source material: CD8+ T cells sorted from blood. The origin of the receptors is an adult with rheumatoid arthritis.

The gene calls are TRBV28 and TRBJ2-7; D might be TRBD1 (5 bases). V dropped 2 bases and J dropped 4 bases, with 18 bases sitting between them. CDR3 size: 16 residues. The germline CDR1 and CDR2 sequences are MDHEN and SYDVKM. CDR3 loop: CASSLIAGLPGYEQYF. In nucleotides, the CDR3 is TGTGCCAGCAGTTTAATCGCAGGGCTCCCTGGGTACGAGCAGTACTTC.

The V and J genes are TRBV27 and TRBJ1-3, with a weak D call TRBD1 (6 bases). This CDR3 comprises 15 residues. Between the trimmed V and J ends, which lost 5 bases and 0 bases, there was a span of 11 bases. Germline CDR1 and CDR2: MNHEY and SMNVEV (reference sequence). This CDR3 is CASSALRGSGNTIYF. As DNA, the CDR3 is TGTGCCAGCAGTGCACTCAGGGGCTCTGGAAACACCATATATTTT.

The V gene is TRBV28, the J gene TRBJ1-1; no clear D. The CDR3 is 11 residues long. Looked up from germline, CDR1 is MDHEN and CDR2 is SYDVKM. V was cut by 3 bases and J by 7 bases, with 6 bases left in between. CDR3 coding DNA: TGTGCCAGCAGTTTTTCAAGTGAAGCTTTCTTT. This gives the protein CASSFSSEAFF.

V gene TRBV18 combines with J gene TRBJ2-6; D possibly matches TRBD1 or TRBD2 (5 bases each). The CDR3 runs 19 residues. The germline CDR1 and CDR2 sequences are KGHSH and LQKENI. V lost 3 bases and J 0 bases, leaving 18 bases between the germline ends. CDR3 loop: CASSPTGTPDYSGANVLTF. The CDR3 DNA sequence: TGTGCCAGCTCACCCACTGGGACCCCAGATTACTCTGGGGCCAACGTCCTGACTTTC.

V gene TRBV9 combines with J gene TRBJ2-3; TRBD1 aligns across 9 bases. V was clipped by 0 bases and J by 0 bases; unmatched bases: 5. The CDR3 length is 17 residues. Germline lookup yields CDR1 SGDLS and CDR2 YYNGEE. CDR3 in amino acids: CASSVARTGASTDTQYF. DNA of the CDR3: TGTGCCAGCAGCGTAGCCCGGACAGGGGCTAGCACAGATACGCAGTATTTT.

The CDR3 nucleotides are TGTGCCAGCAGTGAAGGTGGGCTAGCGGGGGGCACCGGGGAGCTGTTTTTT. Protein product: CASSEGGLAGGTGELFF. The rearrangement links TRBV2 to TRBJ2-2; 11 bases map to TRBD2. V dropped 1 base and J dropped 4; count of bases not matched to a gene: 5. The CDR3 is 17 amino acids. Germline CDR1 and CDR2: SNHLY and FYNNEI.

V gene TRBV29-1 combines with J gene TRBJ1-2, with 8 bases identical to TRBD1. The germline V gene encodes CDR1 SQVTM and CDR2 ANQGSEA. With 6 bases clipped from V and 8 bases from J, the junction kept 8 bases outside the gene matches. The CDR3 has 12 residues. The CDR3 sequence is CSVARGRWGYTF. The CDR3 DNA is TGCAGCGTAGCCAGGGGGCGCTGGGGCTACACCTTC.

The V and J genes are TRBV5-1 and TRBJ2-7; D call uncertain. V lost 3 bases and J lost 5, with 15 bases in between. Germline V gene lookup returns CDR1 SGHRS and CDR2 YFSETQ. The CDR3 spans 14 residues. CDR3 DNA: TGCGCCAGCAGCTCCGACACCAGTTGGAACGAGCAGTACTTC. This gives the protein CASSSDTSWNEQYF.

The gene calls are TRBV6-1 and TRBJ1-5, with a possible D match to TRBD1 (5 bases). The CDR3 sequence is 14 residues long. V lost 1 base and J lost 7, with 11 bases in between. The V gene's germline CDR1 is MNHNS and CDR2 SASEGT. This CDR3 is CASSEGRGGQPQHF. The CDR3 nucleotides are TGTGCCAGCAGTGAAGGTAGGGGCGGCCAGCCCCAGCATTTT.

The chain joins TRBV5-1 to TRBJ2-7; the D gene could be TRBD1 or TRBD2 (7 bases each). V gave up 4 bases and J gave up 5 bases, with 16 bases separating them. CDR1 is SGHRS, CDR2 YFSETQ, per germline. CDR3 length: 14 amino acids. As DNA, the CDR3 is TGCGCCAGCAGCAAGGGAGGGGGCGGCAACGAGCAGTACTTC. Protein product: CASSKGGGGNEQYF.

The genes are TRBV28 and TRBJ1-4; D remains ambiguous. This CDR3 has 13 residues. Germline V gene data show CDR1 as MDHEN and CDR2 as SYDVKM. Trimming pared 3 bases from V and 8 bases from J, leaving 10 bases between. The CDR3 DNA is TGTGCCAGCAGTTTTCCTGAAGGGGAAAAACTGTTTTTT. It encodes CASSFPEGEKLFF.

The J gene is TRBJ2-7, the V gene TRBV30, with 7 nucleotides matching TRBD2. The CDR3 contains 12 residues. Germline V gene data show CDR1 as GTSNPN and CDR2 as SVGIG (reference sequence). V gave up 6 bases and J gave up 2 bases; unmatched junction bases: 4. This CDR3 is CACERGAYEQYF. The DNA of the CDR3 is TGTGCCTGCGAGCGGGGCGCCTACGAGCAGTACTTC.

This clone was found a few times. The CDR3, as DNA: TGTGCCAGCAGCGGCGGACACTTGAACACTGAAGCTTTCTTT. Translated, it gives CASSGGHLNTEAFF. The chain joins TRBV9 to TRBJ1-1; a possible D gene is TRBD1 (5 bases). Looked up from germline, CDR1 is SGDLS and CDR2 is YYNGEE. Trimming cost V 3 bases and J 0 bases, with 9 bases left between them. The CDR3 runs to 14 residues.

V gene TRBV7-8 combines with J gene TRBJ2-2, with 14 bases lining up with TRBD2. This CDR3 spans 19 amino acids. The V segment lost 4 bases and the J segment 4 bases; nucleotides outside the gene matches: 11. The germline CDR1 and CDR2 sequences are SGHVS and FQNEAQ. CDR3 coding DNA: TGTGCCAGCAGCTCCAGACTAGCGGGGGGGCTTTCTATCACCGGGGAGCTGTTTTTT. It encodes CASSSRLAGGLSITGELFF. The full variable domain, its missing parts supplied by reference TRBV7-8 and TRBJ2-2, is GAGVSQSPRYKVAKRGQDVALRCDPISGHVSLFWYQQALGQGPEFLTYFQNEAQLDKSGLPSDRFFAERPEGSVSTLKIQRTQQEDSAVYLCASSSRLAGGLSITGELFFGEGSRLTVL.

This sequence joins TRBV2 and TRBJ1-1; 9 bases are shared with TRBD1. The CDR3 spans 14 residues. Trimming at V came to 9 bases and at J to 3 bases, leaving 8 bases not matched to a gene. The germline gives CDR1 SNHLY, CDR2 FYNNEI. The CDR3 sequence is CARSMTGGDTEAFF. DNA of the CDR3: TGTGCCAGAAGCATGACAGGGGGGGACACTGAAGCTTTCTTT.

V and J are TRBV27 and TRBJ2-1; D is perhaps TRBD2 (6 bases). The CDR3 consists of 12 residues. V lost 7 bases and J 6 bases, leaving 10 bases between the germline ends. Per the germline V gene, CDR1 is MNHEY and CDR2 is SMNVEV (reference sequence). In nucleotides, the CDR3 is TGTGCCAGCAAAGAGGGAGGCAATGAGCAGTTCTTC. It translates to CASKEGGNEQFF.

This clone was seen only once. The gene calls are TRBV7-7 and TRBJ1-5; possible D gene TRBD1, 5 bases. The CDR3 length is 16 residues. The germline CDR1 and CDR2 sequences are SSHAT and FNYEAQ (reference sequence). Trimming stripped 5 bases from V and 1 base from J, with 15 bases between. The CDR3 reads CASSPNGTDSNQPQHF. The CDR3 nucleotides read TGTGCCAGCAGCCCGAACGGGACGGACAGCAATCAGCCCCAGCATTTT.

The rearrangement links TRBV11-3 to TRBJ2-3, with TRBD2 as a possible D gene (6 bases). The CDR3 is 15 amino acids. Germline V lookup: CDR1 SGHNT, CDR2 YENEEA. V lost 0 bases to trimming and J lost 6 bases, with 13 bases between them. The DNA for the CDR3 is TGTGCCAGCAGCTTAGATCGAAGCGGGTCCGATACGCAGTATTTT. This gives the protein CASSLDRSGSDTQYF. Complete variable domain (other parts from reference TRBV11-3 and TRBJ2-3): EAGVVQSPRYKIIEKKQPVAFWCNPISGHNTLYWYLQNLGQGPELLIRYENEEAVDDSQLPKDRFSAERLKGVDSTLKIQPAELGDSAVYLCASSLDRSGSDTQYFGPGTRLTVL.

The chain uses TRBV10-3 and TRBJ2-5; the match to TRBD1 covers 11 bases. The V and J ends lost 4 bases and 5 bases, in that order; junction bases with no gene match: 6. Looked up from germline, CDR1 is ENHRY and CDR2 is SYGVKD. This CDR3 spans 15 amino acids. The CDR3 sequence: CAISAGQGDAETQYF. The CDR3 region has the DNA TGTGCCATCAGTGCGGGACAGGGGGACGCGGAGACCCAGTACTTC.

The chain uses TRBV5-5 and TRBJ1-1; D not resolved. Per the germline V gene, CDR1 is SGHKS and CDR2 is YYEKEE (reference sequence). V was shortened by 4 bases and J by 10 bases, with 14 bases between the two germline ends. The length of the CDR3 is 12 residues. Here the CDR3 DNA reads TGTGCCAGCAGCCTGGACGCTTTTACAGCTTTCTTT. Translated: CASSLDAFTAFF.

The rearrangement joins TRBV5-1 to TRBJ2-7; D is ambiguous. Germline assignment: CDR1 SGHRS and CDR2 YFSETQ. This CDR3 comprises 11 residues. V was pared by 0 bases and J by 4 bases, with 2 bases between. The DNA of the CDR3 is TGCGCCAGCAGCTTGGTTTACGAGCAGTACTTC. It specifies CASSLVYEQYF.

The chain recombines TRBV7-3 with TRBJ1-1; D call uncertain. Germline lookup yields CDR1 SGHTA and CDR2 FQGTGA. V lost 2 bases and J 11 bases, leaving 15 bases between the germline ends. This CDR3 is built from 13 residues. CDR3 nucleotides: TGTGCCAGCAGCTTAGAGGCAGCGGGATTGGCTTTCTTT. Its translation: CASSLEAAGLAFF.

Comment on this clone: An end of the junction differs from the germline gene, which may be a read error. Other DNA sequences in the same sample also yield this CDR3. The chain combines TRBV5-1 with TRBJ2-7; D is possibly TRBD1 (6 bases). The length of the CDR3 is 15 residues. Germline V gene lookup returns CDR1 SGHRS and CDR2 YFSETQ. The CDR3, as DNA: TGCGCCAGCAGGGCCGGGGCAGGGGAAGCCTACGAACAGTACTTC. Its protein is CASRAGAGEAYEQYF.

The rearrangement joins TRBV27 to TRBJ2-1; D tentatively fits TRBD1 or TRBD2 (6 bases each). The germline V and J ends were trimmed by 5 bases and 7 bases, with 15 bases remaining between them. CDR3 length: 14 amino acids. CDR1 MNHEY and CDR2 SMNVEV come from the germline V gene (reference sequence). The CDR3 sequence is CASSGGGGGNEQFF. As DNA, the CDR3 is TGTGCCAGCAGTGGGGGAGGAGGGGGGAATGAGCAGTTCTTC.

The rearrangement links TRBV30 to TRBJ1-2; TRBD1 is a possible D gene (6 bases). CDR1 GTSNPN and CDR2 SVGIG come from the germline V gene (reference sequence). V lost 4 bases and J lost 5, with 23 bases in between. The CDR3 covers 16 residues. CDR3 DNA: TGTGCCTGGACCCTCATCCCAACTGACAGGAGATATGGCTACACCTTC. It yields the protein CAWTLIPTDRRYGYTF.

The table lists this clone with a count of one. CDR3 bases: TGCGCCAGCAGCCAAGAAAGGGGCGCGTCTGACGAGCAGTACTTC. Protein: CASSQERGASDEQYF. The chain joins TRBV4-1 to TRBJ2-7; a weak D match, TRBD1 (5 bases). Germline V CDR1 and CDR2: MGHRA, YSYEKL. This CDR3 has 15 residues. The germline V and J ends were trimmed by 0 bases and 5 bases, with 14 bases remaining between them.

This CDR3 is CSVEDGDKYEQYF. In DNA form, the CDR3 reads TGCAGCGTTGAAGACGGGGACAAATACGAGCAGTACTTC. This rearrangement joins TRBV29-1 to TRBJ2-7; possibly TRBD1 for D (6 bases). The CDR3 is made up of 13 amino acids. V lost 0 bases to trimming and J lost 4 bases, with 10 bases between them. Per germline, CDR1 SQVTM and CDR2 ANQGSEA.

The chain joins TRBV11-2 to TRBJ1-1; D perhaps matches TRBD1 (5 bases). Germline V gene data show CDR1 as SGHAT and CDR2 as FQNNGV. CDR3 size: 14 residues. V dropped 1 base and J dropped 1 base, with 7 bases sitting between them. In DNA, the CDR3 is TGTGCCAGCAGCTTAGCCGGGGGGAACACTGAAGCTTTCTTT. It encodes CASSLAGGNTEAFF. Full variable domain (rest looked up from reference TRBV11-2 and TRBJ1-1): EAGVAQSPRYKIIEKRQSVAFWCNPISGHATLYWYQQILGQGPKLLIQFQNNGVVDDSQLPKDRFSAERLKGVDSTLKIQPAKLEDSAVYLCASSLAGGNTEAFFGQGTRLTVV.

The table lists this clone with a few counts. The CDR3, as DNA: TGTGCCAGCAGCTTCCGGGACACCTATAATTCACCCCTCCACTTT. Its protein is CASSFRDTYNSPLHF. This rearrangement joins TRBV5-4 to TRBJ1-6; a possible D gene is TRBD1 (6 bases). Trimming took off 2 bases at V and 2 bases at J, with 8 bases between the two ends. Germline V gene lookup returns CDR1 SGHNT and CDR2 YYREEE (reference sequence). This CDR3 comprises 15 residues.